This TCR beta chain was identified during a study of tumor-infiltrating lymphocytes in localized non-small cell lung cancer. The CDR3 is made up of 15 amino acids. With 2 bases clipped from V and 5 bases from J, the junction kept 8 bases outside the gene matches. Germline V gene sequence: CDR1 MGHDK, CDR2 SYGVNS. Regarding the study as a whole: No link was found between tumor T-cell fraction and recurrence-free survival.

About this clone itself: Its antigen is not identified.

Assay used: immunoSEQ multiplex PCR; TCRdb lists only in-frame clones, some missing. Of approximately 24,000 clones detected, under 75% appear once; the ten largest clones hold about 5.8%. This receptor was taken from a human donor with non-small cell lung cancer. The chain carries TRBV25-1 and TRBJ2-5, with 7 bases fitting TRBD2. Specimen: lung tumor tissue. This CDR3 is CASSEIGRAGETQYF. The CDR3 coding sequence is TGTGCCAGCAGTGAAATTGGGAGGGCCGGGGAGACCCAGTACTTC.